Listed below are T cell receptor beta chains from one sample, sequenced in a study of PD-L1 blockade in urothelial cancer. Measured with immunoSEQ multiplex PCR; TCRdb has only the in-frame clones, and not every one. The top ten clones hold 3.2% of a sample with about 63,000 clones, 65% to 90% of them seen once. The sequencing here drew on PBMCs, taken around atezolizumab (anti-PD-L1) treatment. These receptors came from a man in his 70s with urothelial cancer. CDR3s include the opening cysteine and the closing phenylalanine or tryptophan. The D gene is left open where the match is weak. Size is stated for part of the rows, as once, few or many counts, or as a class when the clone is expanded.

j_gene	d_gene	abundance	v_gene	CDR3nt	CDR3aa
TRBJ1-1	NA	NA	TRBV30	TGTGCCTGGAACGATGCTGCCGGGCCCCGGGGCACTGAAGCTTTCTTT	CAWNDAAGPRGTEAFF
TRBJ2-2	NA	NA	TRBV30	TGTGCCTGGAGTGTAGGTCGGGTCACCGGGGAGCTGTTTTTT	CAWSVGRVTGELFF
TRBJ2-1	TRBD2	NA	TRBV5-1	TGCGCCAGCAGCTCCAACAGACTAGCGGGAGGGCAAGAGTTCTTC	CASSSNRLAGGQEFF
TRBJ1-3	TRBD1	NA	TRBV25-1	TGTGCCAGCAGTGGGAGGGACAGCTCTGGAAACACCATATATTTT	CASSGRDSSGNTIYF
TRBJ1-2	TRBD1	NA	TRBV28	TGTGCCAGCAGTTTGAGTTCCGGGACAGGGGGCGGTGTTGGAGGCTACACCTTC	CASSLSSGTGGGVGGYTF
TRBJ2-7	TRBD2	once	TRBV10-2	TGCGCCAGCTGGGACTTACCGGGACTAGCGGGAGGGCCAACCCACGAGCAGTACTTC	CASWDLPGLAGGPTHEQYF
TRBJ2-1	NA	NA	TRBV6-6	TGTGCCAGCAGGCGGAACTTGGAAAGTGGTGAGCAGTTCTTC	CASRRNLESGEQFF
TRBJ2-5	NA	NA	TRBV30	TGTGCCTGGAGTGTATTGCGGGTTGAGACCCAGTACTTC	CAWSVLRVETQYF
TRBJ1-5	NA	once	TRBV7-8	TGTGCCAGCAGCCAGGACGGGGTTAATCAGCCCCAGCATTTT	CASSQDGVNQPQHF
TRBJ2-3	TRBD2	once	TRBV15	TGTGCCACCAGCCCCCGACTAGCGGGAGGCCGGGATACGCAGTATTTT	CATSPRLAGGRDTQYF
TRBJ2-7	TRBD2	NA	TRBV6-1	TGTGCCAGCAGTGAAATAGCGGGAGATTTCGACGAGCAGTACTTC	CASSEIAGDFDEQYF
TRBJ1-1	TRBD1	NA	TRBV6-4	TGTGCCAGCAGACCCGACAGGGGTGAAGCTTTCTTT	CASRPDRGEAFF
TRBJ2-6	NA	NA	TRBV10-3	TGTGCCATCACCGATCCGGGACACAACTCTGGGGCCAACGTCCTGACTTTC	CAITDPGHNSGANVLTF
TRBJ2-5	NA	few	TRBV7-9	TGTGCCAGCAGCTTGGTTTTAGGGGACCAAGAGACCCAGTACTTC	CASSLVLGDQETQYF
TRBJ2-7	TRBD2	NA	TRBV7-7	TGTGCTAGCAACACGGGGGGGAAGCCCTTGAGCGAGCAGTACTTC	CASNTGGKPLSEQYF
TRBJ2-1	TRBD2	once	TRBV10-3	TGTGCCATCAGTGAGGTTAGCGGGTCCTACAATGAGCAGTTCTTC	CAISEVSGSYNEQFF
TRBJ2-7	TRBD2	NA	TRBV2	TGTGCCAGCAGTGAAGCGGGGAGCTTTCTAGCGGGAGGTTCCTACGAGCAGTACTTC	CASSEAGSFLAGGSYEQYF
TRBJ2-3	NA	once	TRBV14	TGTGCCAGCAGCCAAGCGGGTCGGGATACGCAGTATTTT	CASSQAGRDTQYF
TRBJ1-1	NA	NA	TRBV11-3	TGTGCCAGCAGCTTAGGAGGTGGGAACACTGAAGCTTTCTTT	CASSLGGGNTEAFF
TRBJ2-1	TRBD2	once	TRBV4-2	TGTGCCAGCAGCCAAGACCTAGCGGGAGTGGGCAATGAGCAGTTCTTC	CASSQDLAGVGNEQFF
TRBJ2-2	TRBD2	NA	TRBV11-3	TGTGCCAGCAGCTTGCAGGGAGGGGGGGAGCTGTTTTTT	CASSLQGGGELFF
TRBJ1-5	NA	few	TRBV19	TGTGCCAGTAGTATAGTCGGGACACTGACTCTGAGGCCCCAGCATTTT	CASSIVGTLTLRPQHF
TRBJ1-1	NA	NA	TRBV6-5	TGTGCCAGCAGTTACAAAACAGGGGAAGCTTTCTTT	CASSYKTGEAFF
TRBJ1-4	TRBD1	NA	TRBV28	TGTGCCAGCAGCCGGGACAGGAGAGGAGAAAAACTGTTTTTT	CASSRDRRGEKLFF
TRBJ1-1	TRBD1	NA	TRBV11-3	TGTGCCAGCAGCTTAGAAAGGGGTGGGGACAGAAACACTGAAGCTTTCTTT	CASSLERGGDRNTEAFF
TRBJ2-5	TRBD2	NA	TRBV13	TGTGCCAGCAGCTTCTCGACTAGCGGGAGGGGTGCTGGAGAGACCCAGTACTTC	CASSFSTSGRGAGETQYF
TRBJ2-7	NA	NA	TRBV28	TGTGCCAGCAGTTTAGCTGGGGGCCGGATCCACGAGCAGTACTTC	CASSLAGGRIHEQYF
TRBJ2-6	NA	NA	TRBV19	TGTGCCACCCGAGGGCTGGCTGGGGCCAACGTCCTGACTTTC	CATRGLAGANVLTF
TRBJ2-5	TRBD1	NA	TRBV5-4	TGTGCCAGCAGCACGGAAACGGGACAGAAAGAGACCCAGTACTTC	CASSTETGQKETQYF
TRBJ2-2	TRBD2	NA	TRBV6-6	TGTGCCACCTCGACTAGCGGGAGCGCGAACACCGGGGAGCTGTTTTTT	CATSTSGSANTGELFF
TRBJ2-5	TRBD1	NA	TRBV10-2	TGCGCCAGTACAGGGGGATGGAGAGAGACCCAGTACTTC	CASTGGWRETQYF
TRBJ1-3	NA	NA	TRBV27	TGTGCCAGCAGTATAAATGGACAGCCTGGAAACACCATATATTTT	CASSINGQPGNTIYF
TRBJ1-2	TRBD1	NA	TRBV28	TGTGCCAGCAGTTCCCCCGGGACAGGGGGCAACTATGGCTACACCTTC	CASSSPGTGGNYGYTF
TRBJ2-5	TRBD2	NA	TRBV5-4	TGTGCCAGCAGCAAAGGGGGACTAGCGGGAGTAGAGACCCAGTACTTC	CASSKGGLAGVETQYF
TRBJ1-1	TRBD1	NA	TRBV5-1	TGCGCCAGCAGCGAAGGAGGACAGGGATCAGAAGCTTTCTTT	CASSEGGQGSEAFF
TRBJ2-7	TRBD2	NA	TRBV19	TGTGCCAGTAGTATAGGGGGACTAGCGGGAGCCTCCTACGAGCAGTACTTC	CASSIGGLAGASYEQYF
TRBJ2-2	TRBD2	NA	TRBV7-3	TGTGCCAGCAGCCTGTACCTGGGACTAGCGGGATCCCCCGGGGAGCTGTTTTTT	CASSLYLGLAGSPGELFF
TRBJ1-5	NA	NA	TRBV2	TGTGCCAGCAGTGACGGCAGGGAGGCTCAGCCCCAGCATTTT	CASSDGREAQPQHF
TRBJ2-3	TRBD2	NA	TRBV5-1	TGCGCCAGCAGTCCTAGCGGAGGAGGGACAGATACGCAGTATTTT	CASSPSGGGTDTQYF
TRBJ1-1	NA	NA	TRBV28	TGTGCCAGCAGCCCCTGGGCCGGGACTGCGAACACTGAAGCTTTCTTT	CASSPWAGTANTEAFF
TRBJ1-3	NA	NA	TRBV5-1	TGCGCCAGCAGCTTGGCGACAGGAACCTCTGGAAACACCATATATTTT	CASSLATGTSGNTIYF
TRBJ1-4	TRBD1	NA	TRBV11-2	TGTGCCAGCAGCTTGGGACAGGGAGGAAAACTGTTTTTT	CASSLGQGGKLFF
TRBJ2-7	TRBD2	NA	TRBV13	TGTGCCAGCAGCTTAGTCGGGGGGATCTACGAGCAGTACTTC	CASSLVGGIYEQYF
TRBJ1-1	NA	NA	TRBV18	TGTGCCAGCTCAACCAACAGGGACACTGAAGCTTTCTTT	CASSTNRDTEAFF
TRBJ2-5	NA	NA	TRBV7-9	TGTGCCAGTCCAGGGGAGGGCGAAGAGACCCAGTACTTC	CASPGEGEETQYF
TRBJ2-6	NA	few	TRBV9	TGTGCCAGCTCCCGACTTAACTCTGGGGCCAACGTCCTGACTTTC	CASSRLNSGANVLTF
TRBJ2-1	NA	NA	TRBV18	TGTGCCAGCTCAGTAACTAGGGAGAATGAGCAGTTCTTC	CASSVTRENEQFF